Listed below are T cell receptor beta chains from one sample, sequenced in a study of shared clonotypes between healthy human individuals. Clones were read by immunoSEQ multiplex PCR, and TCRdb kept only the in-frame ones, dropping some. The sample shows around 600,000 clones, about 98% of them seen only once. What was sequenced was naive CD8+ T cells sorted from blood. All receptors derive from a man in his thirties or forties in good health. CDR3s include the opening cysteine and the closing phenylalanine or tryptophan. The D gene is left open where the match is weak.

V,D,J,DNA,CDR3
TRBV6-1,-,TRBJ2-7,TGTGCCAGCAGTGAAGAGGCAGACTTAACCTACGAGCAGTACTTC,CASSEEADLTYEQYF
TRBV30,-,TRBJ2-1,TGTGCCTGGAGTGGTTTTGAGCAGTTCTTC,CAWSGFEQFF
TRBV6-1,-,TRBJ1-5,TGTGCCAGCAGCCCGACTCGGGGGTCCCATCAGCCCCAGCATTTT,CASSPTRGSHQPQHF
TRBV28,-,TRBJ1-3,TGTGCCAGCAGTTTCAGCGACAGTACCCTGACGGCTGCCGCTGGAAACACCATATATTTT,CASSFSDSTLTAAAGNTIYF
TRBV4-1,TRBD1,TRBJ1-3,TGCGCCAGCAGCCAAGATGAGGGACAGTTTTCTGGAAACACCATATATTTT,CASSQDEGQFSGNTIYF
TRBV4-1,-,TRBJ2-7,TGCGCCAGCAGCCAAGAGAGGGCAGGGTACTACGAGCAGTACTTC,CASSQERAGYYEQYF
TRBV29-1,-,TRBJ1-1,TGCAGCGTTGAAGATCTGGGGAACACTGAAGCTTTCTTT,CSVEDLGNTEAFF
TRBV7-2,-,TRBJ1-2,TGTGCCAGCAGCTTAGGAGGTGGATCAGGGACGCCGGGGAGATATGGCTACACCTTC,CASSLGGGSGTPGRYGYTF
TRBV11-2,-,TRBJ1-1,TGTGCCAGCAGCCAAACGTCGGGATGGCAACTCACCGGGAGTGAAGCTTTCTTT,CASSQTSGWQLTGSEAFF
TRBV27,TRBD2,TRBJ2-7,TGTGCCAGCAGTCCCCGGTTGATAGCGGGCCACTACGAGCAGTACTTC,CASSPRLIAGHYEQYF
TRBV5-1,-,TRBJ2-2,TGCGCCAGCAGCTTGGGGAACTGGGGGCGTCGCACCGGGGAGCTGTTTTTT,CASSLGNWGRRTGELFF
TRBV6-5,-,TRBJ1-1,TGTGCCAGCAGTTGGTTATTCCGGGGTAAGAACACTGAAGCTTTCTTT,CASSWLFRGKNTEAFF
TRBV6-1,TRBD2,TRBJ2-1,TGTGCCAGCAGTGAAAACGGGAGGGGCTCCTACAATGAGCAGTTCTTC,CASSENGRGSYNEQFF
TRBV15,-,TRBJ2-2,TGTGCCACCAGCAGAGTAACTCCGAACACCGGGGAGCTGTTTTTT,CATSRVTPNTGELFF
TRBV5-4,-,TRBJ2-1,TGTGCCAGCAGCTTGGACAAATCTCTTGAACATGAGCAGTTCTTC,CASSLDKSLEHEQFF
TRBV4-3,TRBD2,TRBJ2-1,TGCGCCAGCAGCCAAAAGCGGGAGGGGTACAATGAGCAGTTCTTC,CASSQKREGYNEQFF
TRBV13,-,TRBJ2-1,TGTGCCAGCAGCGACCCGGGACTCGCGAACAATGAGCAGTTCTTC,CASSDPGLANNEQFF
TRBV7-6,-,TRBJ2-1,TGTGCCAGCAGCCTGGGACGGATTATTGACAATGAGCAGTTCTTC,CASSLGRIIDNEQFF
TRBV7-9,TRBD1,TRBJ2-5,TGTGCCAGCAGCGAATCCATAGGACAGGGGAGAGTAGCGACCCAGTACTTC,CASSESIGQGRVATQYF
TRBV7-8,-,TRBJ2-2,TGTGCCCAGCCCAGAGCCGGGCCAACCGGGGAGCTGTTTTTT,CAQPRAGPTGELFF
TRBV9,-,TRBJ2-5,TGTGCCAGCAGCGTAGCGGGACGGGAGGAGACCCAGTACTTC,CASSVAGREETQYF